These 9 T cell receptor beta chains came from one sample sequenced in a study of cytomegalovirus exposure and HLA in healthy donors. The PCR employed 60 Vbeta primers together with 13 Jbeta primers. Produced via immunoSEQ multiplex PCR; TCRdb's table is partial and in-frame only. The repertoire holds roughly 110,000 clones, around 73% seen once, with 7.8% in the top ten. Sequenced sample: PBMCs. Receptor source: a man aged 25-40 years in good health and CMV-seronegative.

The chain couples TRBV5-4 to TRBJ2-5; possibly TRBD1 for D (6 bases). CDR1 SGHNT and CDR2 YYREEE come from the germline V gene (reference sequence). V dropped 3 bases and J dropped 2 bases, with 14 bases sitting between them. The CDR3 spans 15 residues. This CDR3 reads CASSSNVGGQETQYF. For the CDR3, the DNA is TGTGCCAGCAGCTCTAATGTAGGGGGACAAGAGACCCAGTACTTC.

The chain links TRBV20-1 to TRBJ2-3; D not certain. This CDR3 has 10 residues. V lost 3 bases and J lost 4, with 2 bases in between. Germline values: CDR1 DFQATT, CDR2 SNEGSKA (reference sequence). This CDR3 reads CSASADTQYF. In DNA, the CDR3 is TGCAGTGCTAGCGCAGATACGCAGTATTTT.

V is TRBV15 and J is TRBJ2-7, with TRBD2 matching over 7 bases. This CDR3 has 16 amino acids. Germline CDR1 is LNHNV and CDR2 is YYDKDF (reference sequence). After removal of 5 bases from V and 1 base from J, the junction contained 11 bases not matched to a gene. CDR3 sequence reads: CATSSPGRVDSYEQYF. The CDR3 nucleotides read TGTGCCACCAGCTCGCCGGGGAGGGTGGATTCCTACGAGCAGTACTTC.

The CDR3 DNA reads TGCAGCGTTGTCCCCGAGGGGGCGGAGGGCTACACCTTC. Protein product: CSVVPEGAEGYTF. The rearrangement joins TRBV29-1 to TRBJ1-2, with 7 bases aligning to TRBD1. In germline, CDR1 is SQVTM, CDR2 ANQGSEA. J lost 8 bases, V lost 4 bases, and 10 bases had no gene match. This CDR3 region has 13 residues.

V and J are TRBV27 and TRBJ2-7; 7 positions agree with TRBD1. This CDR3 spans 15 amino acids. Germline trimming cut 0 bases from V and 0 bases from J; bases unmatched to any gene: 2. Germline V gives CDR1 MNHEY, CDR2 SMNVEV (reference sequence). DNA of the CDR3: TGTGCCAGCAGTTTATCGCGGACAGGCTCCTACGAGCAGTACTTC. It codes for CASSLSRTGSYEQYF.

The chain couples TRBV15 to TRBJ2-1; no clear D. V was trimmed by 0 bases and J by 5 bases, leaving 11 bases between them. Germline-derived CDR1 and CDR2 are LNHNV and YYDKDF (reference sequence). The CDR3 consists of 15 residues. The CDR3: CATSRDRLSNNEQFF. CDR3 nucleotides: TGTGCCACCAGCAGAGACCGACTTTCAAACAATGAGCAGTTCTTC.

This chain connects TRBV19 to TRBJ2-4; a weak D match, TRBD2 (5 bases). The CDR3 contains 14 residues. The V end lost 2 bases, the J end lost 5 bases, and 10 bases lay between the germline ends. Germline V gene lookup returns CDR1 LNHDA and CDR2 SQIVND (reference sequence). The CDR3 region has the DNA TGTGCCAGTAGTATACGCGTCGGGGAAAACATTCAGTACTTC. Protein sequence: CASSIRVGENIQYF.

CDR3 sequence (DNA): TGTGCCAGCAGCGCTGGGACTAGCGGGAGTCGAGATGAGCAGTTCTTC. This encodes CASSAGTSGSRDEQFF. The V and J genes are TRBV9 and TRBJ2-1, with TRBD2 matching over 14 bases. The J segment lost 8 bases and the V segment lost 3 bases, leaving 7 bases of the junction unmatched. Germline CDR1 is SGDLS and CDR2 is YYNGEE. The CDR3 is made up of 16 amino acids. Looking up the rest from reference TRBV9 and TRBJ2-1 gives the full variable domain: DSGVTQTPKHLITATGQRVTLRCSPRSGDLSVYWYQQSLDQGLQFLIQYYNGEERAKGNILERFSAQQFPDLHSELNLSSLELGDSALYFCASSAGTSGSRDEQFFGPGTRLTVL.

The V gene is TRBV2, the J gene TRBJ1-1; D is possibly TRBD1 (5 bases). Germline V gene lookup returns CDR1 SNHLY and CDR2 FYNNEI. V lost 6 bases, J lost 2 bases, and 10 bases lay in between. CDR3 length equals 13 residues. For the CDR3, the DNA is TGTGCCAGCAGCCAGGGTGAAAACACTGAAGCTTTCTTT. This sequence encodes CASSQGENTEAFF.